This entry features one TCR beta chain sequence. Germline V CDR1 and CDR2: MNHNS, SASEGT. V lost 2 bases, J lost 14 bases, and 16 bases lay in between. CDR3 length: 13 amino acids. This record belongs to a study of blood T cell repertoires in COVID-19. Study summary: T cells, B-cell-depleted T cells, or PBMCs provided the cDNA or gDNA that served as material.

Original methodology: Nucleated cell counts were estimated from reference gene primer amplification. Sequenced by immunoSEQ multiplex PCR; TCRdb stores in-frame clones only, minus some. From that table come the V and J calls and clone size; the DNA was used to work out D and trimming. This sample carries tens of thousands of clones, around 84% of them seen once, and the ten largest clones take approximately 3.7%. This clonotype originated in a man aged 45-60 years with acute or convalescent COVID-19. This chain uses TRBV6-1 with TRBJ1-5; no firm D call. Sequenced: peripheral blood. CDR3 DNA sequence: TGTGCCAGCAGTGAACAGGATCAGCAGCAGGAGCATTTT. This codes for CASSEQDQQQEHF.